The 7 T cell receptor beta chains in this list originate from one sample, sequenced in a study of blood T cell repertoires in COVID-19. Only in-frame clones appear in the TCRdb table, and some are missing; sequencing was by immunoSEQ multiplex PCR. The sample consists of over 95,000 clones, approximately 90% of them appearing once. Sequencing used peripheral blood. The receptors here all came from a human donor with acute or convalescent COVID-19. The donor label of this sample is uncertain.

This clone was found a few times. The chain couples TRBV28 to TRBJ1-1; a weak D match, TRBD1 (5 bases). The CDR3 is 14 residues long. Germline V gives CDR1 MDHEN, CDR2 SYDVKM. V dropped 3 bases and J dropped 1 base, with 9 bases sitting between them. Written as DNA, the CDR3 is TGTGCCAGCAGTTTGACAGACGAGAACACTGAAGCTTTCTTT. Protein sequence: CASSLTDENTEAFF.

J is TRBJ2-7 and V is TRBV6-5; 7 bases match TRBD1. V was pared by 7 bases and J by 3 bases, with 9 bases of the junction left unmatched. Looked up from germline, CDR1 is MNHEY and CDR2 is SVGAGI. The CDR3 is made up of 14 amino acids. This chain's CDR3 is CASTSDRVNYEQYF. The CDR3 DNA sequence: TGTGCCAGCACCTCCGACAGGGTGAACTACGAGCAGTACTTC.

There are a few counts of this clone. The chain carries TRBV9 and TRBJ1-1, with a possible D match to TRBD1 (5 bases). The CDR3 loop spans 12 amino acids. CDR1 is SGDLS, CDR2 YYNGEE, per germline. Between the trimmed V and J ends, which lost 0 bases and 8 bases, there was a span of 8 bases. The CDR3 DNA follows: TGTGCCAGCAGCGTAGAGGCAGGGGAAGCTTTCTTT. Translation: CASSVEAGEAFF.

The chain carries TRBV6-5 and TRBJ2-1; perhaps TRBD1 as D (6 bases). The V end was cut by 2 bases, the J end by 6 bases, with 14 bases between. CDR1 and CDR2 (germline): MNHEY, SVGAGI. This CDR3 has 15 amino acids. The CDR3 here is CASSYGPSGANEQFF. In DNA, the CDR3 is TGTGCCAGCAGTTACGGACCATCAGGGGCCAATGAGCAGTTCTTC.

This clone was detected only once. The chain carries TRBV28 and TRBJ2-2, with TRBD1 matching 7 bases. This CDR3 spans 14 amino acids. Per germline, CDR1 MDHEN and CDR2 SYDVKM. Losses at the gene ends were 8 bases for V and 3 bases for J; bases not matched to a gene: 6. For the CDR3, the DNA is TGTGCCAGCTCCGGACAGGCGGACACCGGGGAGCTGTTTTTT. Its translation: CASSGQADTGELFF.

This clone was recorded once. The chain links TRBV5-4 to TRBJ2-5, with D possibly TRBD1 on 5 matching bases. V was shortened by 0 bases and J by 2 bases, with 8 bases between the two germline ends. Germline assignment: CDR1 SGHNT and CDR2 YYREEE (reference sequence). CDR3 size: 14 residues. CDR3 region: CASSLGGSQETQYF. As DNA, the CDR3 is TGTGCCAGCAGCTTGGGGGGCAGTCAAGAGACCCAGTACTTC.

This chain links TRBV20-1 with TRBJ2-1; no definite D call. Trimming pared 3 bases from V and 2 bases from J, leaving 14 bases between. Germline CDR1 is DFQATT and CDR2 is SNEGSKA (reference sequence). This CDR3 is 15 amino acids long. CDR3 bases: TGCAGTGCTAGTCAGCAGGCTATTGCCTACAATGAGCAGTTCTTC. Residues: CSASQQAIAYNEQFF.